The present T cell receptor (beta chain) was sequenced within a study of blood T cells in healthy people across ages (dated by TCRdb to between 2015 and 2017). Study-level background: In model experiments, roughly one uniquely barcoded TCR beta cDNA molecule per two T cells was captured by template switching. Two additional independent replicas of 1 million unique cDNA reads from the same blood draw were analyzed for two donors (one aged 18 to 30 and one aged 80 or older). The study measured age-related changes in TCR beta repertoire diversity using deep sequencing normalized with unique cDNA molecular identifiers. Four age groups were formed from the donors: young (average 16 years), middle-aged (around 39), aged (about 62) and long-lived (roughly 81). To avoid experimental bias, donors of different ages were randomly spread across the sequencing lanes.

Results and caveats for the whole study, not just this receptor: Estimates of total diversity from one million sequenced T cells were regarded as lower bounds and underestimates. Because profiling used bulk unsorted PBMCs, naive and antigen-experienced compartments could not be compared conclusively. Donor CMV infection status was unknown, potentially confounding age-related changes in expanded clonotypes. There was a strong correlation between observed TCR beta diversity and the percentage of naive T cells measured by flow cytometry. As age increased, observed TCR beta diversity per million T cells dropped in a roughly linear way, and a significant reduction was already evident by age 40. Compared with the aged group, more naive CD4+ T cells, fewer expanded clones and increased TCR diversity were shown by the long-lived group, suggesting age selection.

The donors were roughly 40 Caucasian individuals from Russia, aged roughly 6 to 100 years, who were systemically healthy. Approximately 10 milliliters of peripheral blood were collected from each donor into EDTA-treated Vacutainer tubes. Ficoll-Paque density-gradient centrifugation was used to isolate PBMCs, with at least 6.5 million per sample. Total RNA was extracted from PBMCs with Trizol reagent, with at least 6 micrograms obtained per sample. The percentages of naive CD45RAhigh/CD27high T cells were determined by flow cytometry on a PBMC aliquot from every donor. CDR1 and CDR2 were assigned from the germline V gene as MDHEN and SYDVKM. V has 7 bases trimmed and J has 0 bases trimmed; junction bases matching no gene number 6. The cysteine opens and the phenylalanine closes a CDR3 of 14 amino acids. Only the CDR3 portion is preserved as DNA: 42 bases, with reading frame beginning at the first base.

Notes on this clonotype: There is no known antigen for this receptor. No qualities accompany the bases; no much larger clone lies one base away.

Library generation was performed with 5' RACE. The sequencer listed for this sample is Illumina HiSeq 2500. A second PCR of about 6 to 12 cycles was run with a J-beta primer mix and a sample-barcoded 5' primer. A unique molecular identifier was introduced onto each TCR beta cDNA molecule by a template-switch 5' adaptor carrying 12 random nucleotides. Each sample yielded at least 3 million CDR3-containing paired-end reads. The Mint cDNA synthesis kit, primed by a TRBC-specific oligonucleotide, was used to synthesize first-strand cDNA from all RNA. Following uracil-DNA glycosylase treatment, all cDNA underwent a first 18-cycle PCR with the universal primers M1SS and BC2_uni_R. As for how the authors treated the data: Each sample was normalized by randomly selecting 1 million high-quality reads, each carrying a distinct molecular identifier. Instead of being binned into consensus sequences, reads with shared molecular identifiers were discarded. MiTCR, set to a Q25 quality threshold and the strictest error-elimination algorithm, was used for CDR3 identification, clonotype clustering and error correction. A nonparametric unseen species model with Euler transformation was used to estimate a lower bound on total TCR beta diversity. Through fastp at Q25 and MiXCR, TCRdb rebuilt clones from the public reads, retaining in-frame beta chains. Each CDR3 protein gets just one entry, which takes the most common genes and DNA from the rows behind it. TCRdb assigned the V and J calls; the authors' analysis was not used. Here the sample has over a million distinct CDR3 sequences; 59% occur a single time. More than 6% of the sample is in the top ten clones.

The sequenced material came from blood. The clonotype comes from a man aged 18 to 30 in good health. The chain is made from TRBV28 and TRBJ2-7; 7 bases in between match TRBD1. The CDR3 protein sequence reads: CASTGGRSSYEQYF. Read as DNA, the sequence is TGTGCCAGCACAGGGGGTAGGAGCTCCTACGAGCAGTACTTC.